This entry features one T cell receptor beta chain sequence. This specimen belongs to a study of shared clonotypes between healthy human individuals. J lost 4 bases, V lost 0 bases, and 12 bases had no gene match. The CDR3 has 18 amino acids. Per germline, CDR1 SGHDT and CDR2 YYEEEE. This table comes from immunoSEQ multiplex PCR, and its TCRdb copy is limited to in-frame clones, with some not included. The sample carries millions of clones, 90% to 95% recorded once. A CD45RA+ naive subset and a CD45RA-negative memory subset were split from CD4+ cells. The receptor's source is a man younger than 30 in good health. Sequencing was carried out using naive CD4+ T cells sorted from blood. The subset is: CD45RA+ positively selected. The chain employs TRBV5-6 and TRBJ2-1; TRBD1 aligns across 8 bases. The CDR3 DNA follows: TGTGCCAGCAGCTTGGCCCAACGCTTACAGGGGGAGTACAATGAGCAGTTCTTC. Its translation: CASSLAQRLQGEYNEQFF.